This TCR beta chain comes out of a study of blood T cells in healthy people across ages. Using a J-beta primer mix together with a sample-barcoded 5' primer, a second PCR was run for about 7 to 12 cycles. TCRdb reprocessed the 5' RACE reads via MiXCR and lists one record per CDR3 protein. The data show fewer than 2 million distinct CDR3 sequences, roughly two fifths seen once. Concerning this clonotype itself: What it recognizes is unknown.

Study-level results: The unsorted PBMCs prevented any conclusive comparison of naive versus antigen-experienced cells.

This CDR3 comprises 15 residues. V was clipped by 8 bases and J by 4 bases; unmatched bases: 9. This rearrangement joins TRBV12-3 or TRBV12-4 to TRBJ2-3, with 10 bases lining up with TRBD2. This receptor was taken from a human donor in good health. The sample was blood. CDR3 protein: CASYLAGARADTQYF. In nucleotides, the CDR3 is TGTGCCAGCTATCTAGCGGGGGCTAGAGCAGATACGCAGTATTTT.